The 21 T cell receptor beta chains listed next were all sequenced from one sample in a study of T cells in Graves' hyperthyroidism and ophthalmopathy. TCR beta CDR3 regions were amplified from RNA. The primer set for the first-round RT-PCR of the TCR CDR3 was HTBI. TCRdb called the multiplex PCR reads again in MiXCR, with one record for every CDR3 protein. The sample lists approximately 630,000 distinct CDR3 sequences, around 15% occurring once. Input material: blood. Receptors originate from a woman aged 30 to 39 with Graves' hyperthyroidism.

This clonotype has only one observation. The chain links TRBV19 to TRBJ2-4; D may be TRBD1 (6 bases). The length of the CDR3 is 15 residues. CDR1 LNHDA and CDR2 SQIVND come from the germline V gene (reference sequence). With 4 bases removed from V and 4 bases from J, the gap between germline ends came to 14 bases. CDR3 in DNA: TGTGCCAGTAGTAGGCTCAGGGGCGGGAAAAACATTCAGTACTTC. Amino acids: CASSRLRGGKNIQYF.

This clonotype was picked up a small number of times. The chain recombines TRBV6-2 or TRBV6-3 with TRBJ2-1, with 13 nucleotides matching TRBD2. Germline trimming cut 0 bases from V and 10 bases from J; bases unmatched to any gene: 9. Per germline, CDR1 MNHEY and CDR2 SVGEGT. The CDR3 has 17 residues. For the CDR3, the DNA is TGTGCCAGCAGTTACTCCCCCTTACTAGCGGGAGGGGCCGAGCAGTTCTTC. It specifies CASSYSPLLAGGAEQFF.

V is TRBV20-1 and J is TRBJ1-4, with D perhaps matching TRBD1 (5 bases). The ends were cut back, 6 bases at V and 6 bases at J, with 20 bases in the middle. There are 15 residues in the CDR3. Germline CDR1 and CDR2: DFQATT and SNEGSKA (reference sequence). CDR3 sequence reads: CSARRGVGVDEKLFF. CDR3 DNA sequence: TGCAGTGCCCGGCGGGGGGTTGGGGTTGATGAAAAACTGTTTTTT.

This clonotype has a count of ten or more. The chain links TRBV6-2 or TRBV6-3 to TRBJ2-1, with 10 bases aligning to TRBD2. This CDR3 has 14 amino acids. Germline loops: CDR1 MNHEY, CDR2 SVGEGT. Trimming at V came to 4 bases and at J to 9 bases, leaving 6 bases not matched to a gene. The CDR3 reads CASSFLAGESEQFF. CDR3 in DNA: TGTGCCAGCAGTTTCCTAGCGGGAGAGAGTGAGCAGTTCTTC.

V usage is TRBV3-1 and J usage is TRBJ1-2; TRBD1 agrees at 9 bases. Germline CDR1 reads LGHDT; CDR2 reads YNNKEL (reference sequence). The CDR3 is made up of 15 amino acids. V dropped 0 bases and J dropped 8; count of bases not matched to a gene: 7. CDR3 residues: CASSQDLTGGGGYTF. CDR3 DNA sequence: TGTGCCAGCAGCCAAGATCTGACAGGGGGTGGAGGCTACACCTTC.

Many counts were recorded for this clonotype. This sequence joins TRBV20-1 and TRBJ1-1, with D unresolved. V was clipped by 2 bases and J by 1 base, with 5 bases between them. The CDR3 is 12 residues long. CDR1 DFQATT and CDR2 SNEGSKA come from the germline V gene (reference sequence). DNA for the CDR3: TGCAGTGCTAGAACCACGAACACTGAAGCTTTCTTT. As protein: CSARTTNTEAFF.

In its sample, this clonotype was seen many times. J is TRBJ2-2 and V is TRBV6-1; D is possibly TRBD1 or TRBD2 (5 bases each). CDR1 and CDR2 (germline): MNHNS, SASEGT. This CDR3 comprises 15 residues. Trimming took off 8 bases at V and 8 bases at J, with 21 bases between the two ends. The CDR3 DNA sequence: TGTGCCAGCTTCCCCGGGACGCGGAAAGAGGGGGAGCTGTTTTTT. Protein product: CASFPGTRKEGELFF.

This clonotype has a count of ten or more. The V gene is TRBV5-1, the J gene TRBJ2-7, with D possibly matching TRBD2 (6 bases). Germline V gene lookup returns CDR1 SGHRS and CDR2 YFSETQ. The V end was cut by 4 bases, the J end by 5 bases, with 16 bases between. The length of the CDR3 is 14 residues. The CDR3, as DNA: TGCGCCAGCAGCCTCGACTGGGAGGACAACGAGCAGTACTTC. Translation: CASSLDWEDNEQYF.

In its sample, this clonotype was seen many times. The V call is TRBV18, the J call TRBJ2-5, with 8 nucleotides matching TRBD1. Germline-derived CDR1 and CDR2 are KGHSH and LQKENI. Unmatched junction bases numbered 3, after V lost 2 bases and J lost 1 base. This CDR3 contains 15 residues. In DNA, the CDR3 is TGTGCCAGCTCACCAGGGACAGGAGTCCAAGAGACCCAGTACTTC. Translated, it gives CASSPGTGVQETQYF.

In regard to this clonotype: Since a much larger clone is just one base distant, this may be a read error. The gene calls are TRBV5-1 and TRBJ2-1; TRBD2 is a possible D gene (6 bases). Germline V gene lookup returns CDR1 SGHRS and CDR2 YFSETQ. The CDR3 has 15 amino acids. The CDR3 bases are TGCGCCAGCAGCATTAGACTAGAGGGGCACAATGAGCAGCTCTTC. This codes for CASSIRLEGHNEQLF.

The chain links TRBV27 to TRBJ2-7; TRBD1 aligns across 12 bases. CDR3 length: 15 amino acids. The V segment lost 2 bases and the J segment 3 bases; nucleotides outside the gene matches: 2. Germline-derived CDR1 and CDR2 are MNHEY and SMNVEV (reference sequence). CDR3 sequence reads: CASSLRDRGHYEQYF. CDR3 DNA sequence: TGTGCCAGCAGTTTACGGGACAGGGGGCACTACGAGCAGTACTTC.

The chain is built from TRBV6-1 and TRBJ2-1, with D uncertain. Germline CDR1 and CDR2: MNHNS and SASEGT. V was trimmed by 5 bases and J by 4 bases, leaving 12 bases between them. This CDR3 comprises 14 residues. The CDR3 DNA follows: TGTGCCAGCAGTTCCAGTTCCTATTACAATGAGCAGTTCTTC. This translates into CASSSSSYYNEQFF.

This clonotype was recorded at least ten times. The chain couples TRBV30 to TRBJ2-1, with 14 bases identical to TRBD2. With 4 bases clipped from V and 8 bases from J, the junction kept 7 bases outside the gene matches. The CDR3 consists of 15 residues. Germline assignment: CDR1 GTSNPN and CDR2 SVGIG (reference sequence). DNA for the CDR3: TGTGCCTGGACTCCGGGACTAGCGGGAGAAGATGAGCAGTTCTTC. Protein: CAWTPGLAGEDEQFF.

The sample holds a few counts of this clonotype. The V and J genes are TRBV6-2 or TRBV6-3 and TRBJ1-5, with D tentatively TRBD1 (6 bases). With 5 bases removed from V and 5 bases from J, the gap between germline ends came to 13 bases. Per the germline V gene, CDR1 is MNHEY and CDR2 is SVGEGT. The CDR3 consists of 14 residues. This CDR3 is CASSITGRHQPQHF. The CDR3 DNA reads TGTGCCAGCAGTATTACAGGGAGACATCAGCCCCAGCATTTT.

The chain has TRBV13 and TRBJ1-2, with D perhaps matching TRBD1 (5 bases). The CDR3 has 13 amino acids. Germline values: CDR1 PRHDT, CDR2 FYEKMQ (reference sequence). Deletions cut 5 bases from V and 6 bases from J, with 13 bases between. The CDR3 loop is CASSLKPGDGYTF. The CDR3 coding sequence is TGTGCCAGCAGCCTCAAACCGGGGGATGGCTACACCTTC.

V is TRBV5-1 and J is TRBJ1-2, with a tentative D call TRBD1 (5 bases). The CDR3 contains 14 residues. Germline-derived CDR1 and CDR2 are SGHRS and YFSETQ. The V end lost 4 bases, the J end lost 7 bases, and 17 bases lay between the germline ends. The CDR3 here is CASSVSPGAGGYTF. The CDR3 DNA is TGCGCCAGCAGCGTATCACCCGGGGCGGGTGGCTACACCTTC.

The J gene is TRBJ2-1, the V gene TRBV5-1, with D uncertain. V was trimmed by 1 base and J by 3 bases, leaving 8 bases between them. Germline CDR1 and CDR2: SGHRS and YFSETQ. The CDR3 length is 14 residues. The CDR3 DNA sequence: TGCGCCAGCAGCTTGTTTTTCCACTACAATGAGCAGTTCTTC. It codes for CASSLFFHYNEQFF.

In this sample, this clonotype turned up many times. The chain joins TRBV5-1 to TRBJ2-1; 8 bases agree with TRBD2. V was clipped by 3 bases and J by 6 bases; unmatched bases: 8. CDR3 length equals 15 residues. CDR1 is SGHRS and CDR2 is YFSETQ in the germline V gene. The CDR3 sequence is CASSSSGTRSNEQFF. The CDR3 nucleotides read TGCGCCAGCAGCTCCTCCGGGACTAGGAGCAATGAGCAGTTCTTC.

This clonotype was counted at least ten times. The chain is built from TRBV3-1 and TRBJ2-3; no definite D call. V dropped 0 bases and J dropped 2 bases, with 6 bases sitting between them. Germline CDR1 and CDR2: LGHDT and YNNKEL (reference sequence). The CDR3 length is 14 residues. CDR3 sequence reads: CASSQDVITDTQYF. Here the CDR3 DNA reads TGTGCCAGCAGCCAAGATGTTATCACAGATACGCAGTATTTT.

The CDR3 DNA reads as TGTGCCAGCAGTGAAGGGCATCTTAACTATGGCTACACCTTC. As protein: CASSEGHLNYGYTF. The chain recombines TRBV2 with TRBJ1-2; D remains unclear. The length of the CDR3 is 14 residues. V was clipped by 1 base and J by 1 base, with 7 bases between them. Germline assignment: CDR1 SNHLY and CDR2 FYNNEI.

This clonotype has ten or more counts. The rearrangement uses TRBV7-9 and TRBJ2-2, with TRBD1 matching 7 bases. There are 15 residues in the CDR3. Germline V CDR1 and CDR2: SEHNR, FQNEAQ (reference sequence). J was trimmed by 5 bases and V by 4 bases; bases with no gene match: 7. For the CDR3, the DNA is TGTGCCAGCAGCTCAGGGACAGCAAGGACCGGGGAGCTGTTTTTT. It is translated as CASSSGTARTGELFF.